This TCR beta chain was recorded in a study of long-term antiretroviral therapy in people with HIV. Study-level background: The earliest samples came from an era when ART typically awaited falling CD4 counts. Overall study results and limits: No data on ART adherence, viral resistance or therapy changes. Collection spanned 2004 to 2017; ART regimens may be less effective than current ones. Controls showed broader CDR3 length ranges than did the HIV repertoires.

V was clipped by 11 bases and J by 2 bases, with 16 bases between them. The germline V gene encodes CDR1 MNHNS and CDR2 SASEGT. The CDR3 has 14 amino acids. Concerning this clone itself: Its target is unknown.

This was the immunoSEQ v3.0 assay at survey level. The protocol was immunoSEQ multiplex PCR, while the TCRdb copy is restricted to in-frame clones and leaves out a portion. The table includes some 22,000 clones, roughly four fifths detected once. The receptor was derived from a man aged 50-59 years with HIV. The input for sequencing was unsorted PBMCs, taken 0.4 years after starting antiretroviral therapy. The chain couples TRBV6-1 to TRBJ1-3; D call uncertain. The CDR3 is CAYLGAGTGNTIYF. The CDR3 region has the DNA TGTGCCTACCTGGGTGCTGGCACTGGAAACACCATATATTTT.